This TCR beta chain stems from a study of molecular identifiers for immune sequencing clone quantification. Study context: Replicates involved a five-way split of RNA from approximately 20,000 or 100,000 naive CD8 cells, with sequencing of four. Whole-study findings and limits: In a background of around 1 million naive cells, spiked Jurkat TCR RNA from one cell was reportedly detectable.

Methods described previously, with TCR primers listed, were used for bulk TCR libraries. Each CDR3 protein gets one entry after TCRdb re-called the PCR reads with MiXCR. The sample shows around 480,000 distinct CDR3 sequences, around 23% of them seen only once. Naive CD8 T cells were picked out by sorting for CD8+CD4-CCR7+CD45RA+. This clonotype was picked up many times. The antigen is undetermined. The CDR3 runs 13 residues. CDR1 and CDR2 (germline): MNHEY, SMNVEV (reference sequence). J was trimmed by 4 bases and V by 6 bases; bases with no gene match: 5. The chain has TRBV27 and TRBJ2-7; 8 bases agree with TRBD2. The sample was naive CD8+ T cells from blood, with Jurkat cell RNA spiked in. The subset here: FACS-sorted CD8+CD4-CCR7+CD45RA+ naive T cells. The origin of this receptor is a human donor in good health. Some libraries in this study had Jurkat cell RNA spiked in. In nucleotides, the CDR3 is TGTGCCAGCAGCTTAGCGGGAAGGTACGAGCAGTACTTC. It translates to CASSLAGRYEQYF.